This T cell receptor (beta chain) appears in the sequencing data of a study of cytomegalovirus exposure and HLA in healthy donors. The PCR employed 60 Vbeta primers together with 13 Jbeta primers. Assay used: immunoSEQ multiplex PCR; TCRdb lists only in-frame clones, some missing. The sample has 100,000 to 120,000 clones, roughly 76% seen once. Healthy bone marrow donors made up the cohort. This CDR3 has 16 residues. J lost 4 bases, V lost 1 base, and 4 bases had no gene match. The V gene's germline CDR1 is MNHEY and CDR2 SMNVEV (reference sequence). The sequence was collected from a man aged 25 to 45 in good health and CMV-seropositive. The chain employs TRBV27 and TRBJ1-1; TRBD1 agrees at 12 bases. Material for sequencing was PBMCs. The CDR3 loop reads CASSLWGTGGGTEAFF. Written as DNA, the CDR3 is TGTGCCAGCAGTTTATGGGGGACAGGGGGCGGCACTGAAGCTTTCTTT.